This T cell receptor beta chain was found in a study of spatial heterogeneity in lung cancer. Overall study: Strong correlation linked TCR transcript counts in tumor regions to a T cell module score derived from matched bulk RNA-seq.

General study points: Tumor T cells had an estimated coverage that came to about 7% for alpha chains and less than 15% for beta chains. Tumor mutation count correlated with how many alpha and beta TCRs expanded intratumorally.

Every TCR cDNA molecule bore a unique molecular identifier. One entry per CDR3 protein results from TCRdb running MiXCR on the 5' RACE reads. The data hold 20,000 to 25,000 distinct CDR3 sequences, with over 4% observed a single time. This clonotype was seen once. Its specificity is unknown. V was clipped by 6 bases and J by 7 bases, with 22 bases between them. Germline V gene sequence: CDR1 DFQATT, CDR2 SNEGSKA (reference sequence). The CDR3 spans 14 residues. The time point denotes: sample taken at primary tumor resection. Sequencing of whole RNA from tumor, nontumor lung or frozen PBMC involved no sorting.

This TCR derives from a male donor with early-stage non-small cell lung cancer. The chain uses TRBV20-1 and TRBJ2-7; TRBD1 is a possible D gene (6 bases). The sequencing used lung tumor tissue, collected at surgery. The CDR3 here is CSARQVGMFEEQYF. CDR3 coding DNA: TGCAGTGCAAGACAGGTTGGGATGTTTGAAGAGCAGTACTTC.